This record covers a single TCR beta chain. No antigen is known for it. The sample is drawn from a study of cytomegalovirus exposure and HLA in healthy donors. Regarding the study as a whole: In a later analysis, first-cohort TCR clusters were found to tend to co-occur in the 130 or so validation repertoires. Both high specificity and high sensitivity reportedly marked the classifier's diagnosis of cytomegalovirus status.

Some clones are missing from TCRdb's copy, which holds only in-frame ones; the method was immunoSEQ multiplex PCR. The sample carries approximately 110,000 clones, roughly 86% recorded once. The CDR3 spans 17 residues. CDR1 and CDR2 (germline): MNHNS, SASEGT. Between the trimmed V and J ends, which lost 0 bases and 3 bases, there was a span of 15 bases. Material for sequencing was PBMCs. This sequence originates from a woman between 18 and 30 years old in good health and CMV-seropositive. V gene TRBV6-1 combines with J gene TRBJ1-3, with D unresolved. The CDR3, as DNA: TGTGCCAGCAGTGAAGCCCCGGCAGGCTCAGTTGGAAACACCATATATTTT. It is translated as CASSEAPAGSVGNTIYF.